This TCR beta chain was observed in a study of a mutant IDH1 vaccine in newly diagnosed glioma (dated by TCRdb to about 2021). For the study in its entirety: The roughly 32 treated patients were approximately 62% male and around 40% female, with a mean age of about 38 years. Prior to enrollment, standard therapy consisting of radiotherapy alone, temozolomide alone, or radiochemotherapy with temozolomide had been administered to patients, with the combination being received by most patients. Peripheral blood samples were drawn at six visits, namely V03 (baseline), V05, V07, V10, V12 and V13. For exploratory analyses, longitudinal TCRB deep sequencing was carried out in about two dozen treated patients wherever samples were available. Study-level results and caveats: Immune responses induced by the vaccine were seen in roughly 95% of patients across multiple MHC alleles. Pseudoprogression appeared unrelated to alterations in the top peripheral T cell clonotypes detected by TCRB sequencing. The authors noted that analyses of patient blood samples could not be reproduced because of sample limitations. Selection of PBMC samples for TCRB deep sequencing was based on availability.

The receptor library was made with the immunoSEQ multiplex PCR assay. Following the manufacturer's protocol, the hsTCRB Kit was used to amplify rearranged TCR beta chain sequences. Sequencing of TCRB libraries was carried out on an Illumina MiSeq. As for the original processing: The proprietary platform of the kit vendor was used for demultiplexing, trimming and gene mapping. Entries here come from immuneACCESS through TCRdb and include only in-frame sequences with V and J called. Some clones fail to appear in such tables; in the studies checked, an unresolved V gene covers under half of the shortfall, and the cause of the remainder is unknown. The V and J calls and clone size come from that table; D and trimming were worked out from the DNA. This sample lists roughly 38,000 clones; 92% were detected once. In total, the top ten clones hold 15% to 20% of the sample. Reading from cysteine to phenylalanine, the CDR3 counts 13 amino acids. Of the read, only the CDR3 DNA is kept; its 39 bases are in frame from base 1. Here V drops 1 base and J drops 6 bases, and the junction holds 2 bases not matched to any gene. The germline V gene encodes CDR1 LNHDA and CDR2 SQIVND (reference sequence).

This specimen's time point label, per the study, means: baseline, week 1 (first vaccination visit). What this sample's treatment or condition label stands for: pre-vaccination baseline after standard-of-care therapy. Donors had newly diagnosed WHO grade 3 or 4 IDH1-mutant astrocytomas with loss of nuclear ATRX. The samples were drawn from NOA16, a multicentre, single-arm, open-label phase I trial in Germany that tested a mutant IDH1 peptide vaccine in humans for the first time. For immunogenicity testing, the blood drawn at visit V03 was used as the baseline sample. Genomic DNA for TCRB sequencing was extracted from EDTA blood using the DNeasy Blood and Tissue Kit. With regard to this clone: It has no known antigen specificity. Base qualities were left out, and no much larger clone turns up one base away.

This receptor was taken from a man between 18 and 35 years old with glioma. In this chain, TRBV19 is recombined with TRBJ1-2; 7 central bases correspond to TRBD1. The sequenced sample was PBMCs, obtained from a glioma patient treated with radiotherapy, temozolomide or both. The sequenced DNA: TGTGCCAGTAGTATAGTGGGACAGCATGGCTACACCTTC. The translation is CASSIVGQHGYTF.